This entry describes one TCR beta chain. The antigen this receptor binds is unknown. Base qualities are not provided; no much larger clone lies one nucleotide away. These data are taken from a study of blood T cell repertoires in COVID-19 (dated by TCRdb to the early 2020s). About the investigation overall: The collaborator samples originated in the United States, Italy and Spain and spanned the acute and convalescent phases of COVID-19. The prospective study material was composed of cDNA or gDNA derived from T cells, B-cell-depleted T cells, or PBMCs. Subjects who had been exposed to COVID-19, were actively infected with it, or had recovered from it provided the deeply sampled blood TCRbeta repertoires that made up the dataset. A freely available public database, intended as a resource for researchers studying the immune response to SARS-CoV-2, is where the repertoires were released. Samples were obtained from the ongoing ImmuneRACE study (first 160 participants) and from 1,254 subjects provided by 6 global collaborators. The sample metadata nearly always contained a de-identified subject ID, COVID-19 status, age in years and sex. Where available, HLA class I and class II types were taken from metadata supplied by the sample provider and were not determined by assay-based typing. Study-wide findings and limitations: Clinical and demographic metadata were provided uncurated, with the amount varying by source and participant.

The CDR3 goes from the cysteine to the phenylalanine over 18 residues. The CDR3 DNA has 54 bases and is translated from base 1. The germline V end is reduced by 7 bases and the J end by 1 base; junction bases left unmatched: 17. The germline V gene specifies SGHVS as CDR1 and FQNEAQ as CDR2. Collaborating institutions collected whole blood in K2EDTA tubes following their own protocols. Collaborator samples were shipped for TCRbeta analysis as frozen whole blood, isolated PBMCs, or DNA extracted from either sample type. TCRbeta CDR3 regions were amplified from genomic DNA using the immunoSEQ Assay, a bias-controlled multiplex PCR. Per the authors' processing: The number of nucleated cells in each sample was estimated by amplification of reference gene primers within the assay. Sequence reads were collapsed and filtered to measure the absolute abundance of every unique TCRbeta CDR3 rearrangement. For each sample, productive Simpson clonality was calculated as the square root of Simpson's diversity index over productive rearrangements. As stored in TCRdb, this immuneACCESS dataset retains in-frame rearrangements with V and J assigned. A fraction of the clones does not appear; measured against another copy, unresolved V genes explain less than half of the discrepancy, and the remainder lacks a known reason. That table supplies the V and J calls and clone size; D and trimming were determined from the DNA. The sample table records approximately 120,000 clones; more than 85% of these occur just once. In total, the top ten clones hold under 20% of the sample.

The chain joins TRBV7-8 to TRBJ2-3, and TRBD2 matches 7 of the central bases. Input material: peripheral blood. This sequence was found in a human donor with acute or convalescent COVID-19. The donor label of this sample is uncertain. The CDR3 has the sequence CASIPRNMGAGGTDTQYF. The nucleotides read TGTGCCAGCATCCCCCGGAACATGGGCGCGGGGGGCACAGATACGCAGTATTTT.